This T cell receptor beta chain was obtained from a study of blood T cell repertoires in COVID-19. Study context: The study drew acute and convalescent COVID-19 samples from the United States, Italy and Spain.

TCRdb keeps only in-frame clones here, not all; method: immunoSEQ multiplex PCR. Here the sample spans hundreds of thousands of clones, around 85% being singletons. V was trimmed by 2 bases and J by 9 bases, leaving 10 bases between them. This CDR3 contains 13 residues. CDR1 is SGHTA and CDR2 is FQGTGA in the germline V gene. The V call is TRBV7-3, the J call TRBJ2-2; maybe TRBD1 (5 bases). The sequenced material came from PBMCs or T cells enriched from blood (not recorded which). The clonotype comes from a woman between 50 and 59 years old who had recovered from COVID-19. CDR3 nucleotides: TGTGCCAGCAGCTTACAGGGTGGGAGGGAGCTGTTTTTT. Translating it yields CASSLQGGRELFF.